This T cell receptor beta chain was profiled in a study of cytomegalovirus exposure and HLA in healthy donors. Study conclusions and caveats: Common viral pathogens were later found to be apparently linked to several of the most significant clusters.

Note on this clone: The antigen remains unidentified.

Per germline, CDR1 MNHEY and CDR2 SMNVEV (reference sequence). The junction had 3 bases not matched to a gene; V was cut back by 4 bases and J by 1 base. CDR3 length equals 14 residues. The PCR used 60 Vbeta and 13 Jbeta primers. Study processing details: A follow-up analysis tallied 65 million to 80 million unique TCR beta chains, approximately 11 million shared. Profiled with immunoSEQ multiplex PCR; TCRdb holds only in-frame clones, not every one. V and J calls and clone size are those listed in that table; D and trimming were worked out from the DNA. The sample lists approximately 110,000 clones, roughly 80% occurring once.

Sequencing was carried out using PBMCs. The chain is built from TRBV27 and TRBJ2-7; 8 bases agree with TRBD1. The TCR sequence derives from a young man in good health and CMV-seropositive. The CDR3 DNA reads as TGTGCCAGCAGTTACCAGGGGGCATCCTACGAGCAGTACTTC. Amino acids: CASSYQGASYEQYF.